This T cell receptor (beta chain) was profiled in a study of shared clonotypes between healthy human individuals. The naive CD8 fraction comprised CD45RO-negative cells positively selected for CCR7 and excluded terminally differentiated effector memory CD45RA+ cells. This CDR3 is built from 16 residues. Trimming took 6 bases from V and 0 from J, leaving 14 bases between them. The V gene's germline CDR1 is SNHLY and CDR2 FYNNEI. About this clone: Antigen unknown.

The study's findings and limits: A few donors showed sharing of about 4.8% of naive CD4 clonotypes.

It was around 180 ng DNA, tens of thousands of T cell genomes, that sorted-subset replicate PCRs used. The assay was immunoSEQ multiplex PCR, and TCRdb's table has in-frame clones only and misses some. The sample gives about 580,000 clones, about 98% of which show up once; around 0.3% is in the top ten. The source material was naive CD8+ T cells sorted from blood. The chain combines TRBV2 with TRBJ2-2; D not certain. This TCR derives from a man younger than 40 in good health. CDR3 residues: CASRVVRNANTGELFF. The CDR3 DNA reads TGTGCCAGCAGGGTCGTGCGGAACGCGAACACCGGGGAGCTGTTTTTT.